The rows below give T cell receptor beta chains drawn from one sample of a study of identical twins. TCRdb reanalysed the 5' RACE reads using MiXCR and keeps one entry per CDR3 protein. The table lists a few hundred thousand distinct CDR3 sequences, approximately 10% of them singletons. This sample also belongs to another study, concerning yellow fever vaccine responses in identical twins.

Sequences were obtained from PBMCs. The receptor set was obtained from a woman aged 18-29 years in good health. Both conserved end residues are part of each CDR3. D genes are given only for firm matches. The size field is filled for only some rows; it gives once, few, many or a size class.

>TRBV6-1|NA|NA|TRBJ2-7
CARGRTPWGYEQYF
TGTGCCAGAGGGCGGACTCCCTGGGGCTACGAGCAGTACTTC
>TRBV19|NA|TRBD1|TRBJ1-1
CASRGRGYAEAFF
TGTGCCAGTAGAGGCAGGGGGTATGCTGAAGCTTTCTTT
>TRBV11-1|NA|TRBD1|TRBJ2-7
CASSLDRAWEQYF
TGTGCCAGCAGCCTGGACAGGGCCTGGGAGCAGTACTTC
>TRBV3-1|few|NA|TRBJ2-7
CASSQDYLYEQYF
TGTGCCAGCAGCCAGGACTATCTCTACGAGCAGTACTTC
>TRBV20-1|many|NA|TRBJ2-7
CSARDSTGALEQYF
TGCAGTGCTAGAGATTCCACGGGTGCCCTAGAACAGTACTTC
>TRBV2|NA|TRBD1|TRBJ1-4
CASSGQGPDEKLFF
TGTGCCAGCAGTGGACAGGGGCCGGATGAAAAACTGTTTTTT
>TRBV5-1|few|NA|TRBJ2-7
CASSPGQLIYEQYF
TGCGCCAGCAGCCCGGGACAACTAATCTACGAGCAGTACTTC
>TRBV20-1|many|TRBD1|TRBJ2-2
CSAIPGQGAFGELFF
TGCAGTGCTATCCCGGGACAGGGGGCCTTCGGGGAGCTGTTTTTT
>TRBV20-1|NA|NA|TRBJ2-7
CSARGRLPRGSTGEQYF
TGCAGTGCTAGAGGGCGACTGCCGAGGGGGAGCACTGGAGAGCAGTACTTC
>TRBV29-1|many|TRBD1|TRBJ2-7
CSGVTGGYEQYF
TGCAGCGGAGTCACAGGGGGCTACGAGCAGTACTTC
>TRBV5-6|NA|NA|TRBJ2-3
CASSFGPGDTQYF
TGTGCCAGCAGCTTCGGACCCGGGGATACGCAGTATTTT
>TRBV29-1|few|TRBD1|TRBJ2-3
CSVERTGGDRLSTDTQYF
TGCAGCGTTGAACGGACAGGGGGTGACCGCCTCAGCACAGATACGCAGTATTTT
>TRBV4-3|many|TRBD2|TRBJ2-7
CASSQGASGSISYEQYF
TGCGCCAGCAGCCAAGGAGCTAGCGGGAGTATCTCCTACGAGCAGTACTTC
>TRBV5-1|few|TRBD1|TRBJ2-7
CASSPTGQGYSYEQYF
TGCGCCAGCAGCCCTACGGGACAGGGATACTCCTACGAGCAGTACTTC
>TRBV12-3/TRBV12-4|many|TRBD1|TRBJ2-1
CASSARQGADEQFF
TGTGCCAGCAGTGCACGACAGGGGGCGGATGAGCAGTTCTTC
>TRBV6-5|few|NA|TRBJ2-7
CASSYVATGYEQYF
TGTGCCAGCAGTTACGTGGCGACTGGTTACGAGCAGTACTTC
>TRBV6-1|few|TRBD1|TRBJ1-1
CASRTQGGGTEAFF
TGTGCCAGCAGAACACAGGGGGGAGGCACTGAAGCTTTCTTT
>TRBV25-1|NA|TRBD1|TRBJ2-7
CASSESGRGTGVEQYF
TGTGCCAGCAGTGAATCCGGGAGGGGGACAGGGGTCGAGCAGTACTTC
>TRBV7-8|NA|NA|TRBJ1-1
CASSLVARATEAFF
TGTGCCAGCAGCTTAGTTGCCAGGGCCACTGAAGCTTTCTTT
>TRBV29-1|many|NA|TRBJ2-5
CSVEPTGPETQYF
TGCAGCGTTGAACCCACAGGGCCCGAGACCCAGTACTTC
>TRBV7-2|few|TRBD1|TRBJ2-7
CASSAGQGWEVQYF
TGTGCCAGCAGCGCTGGACAGGGGTGGGAGGTGCAGTACTTC
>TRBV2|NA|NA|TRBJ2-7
CATLWDNSYEQYF
TGTGCCACGCTTTGGGACAACTCCTACGAGCAGTACTTC
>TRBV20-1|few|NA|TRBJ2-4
CSAPPLKGTKNIQYF
TGCAGTGCCCCCCCCCTTAAGGGGACCAAAAACATTCAGTACTTC
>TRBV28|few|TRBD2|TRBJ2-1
CATTGGPVRSNEQFF
TGTGCCACCACGGGAGGGCCAGTTAGGTCGAATGAGCAGTTCTTC
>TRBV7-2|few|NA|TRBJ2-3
CASSPIKGANTQYF
TGTGCCAGCAGCCCTATCAAGGGCGCAAATACGCAGTATTTT
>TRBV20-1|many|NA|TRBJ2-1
CSLSPGNEQFF
TGCAGTCTCTCCCCAGGCAATGAGCAGTTCTTC
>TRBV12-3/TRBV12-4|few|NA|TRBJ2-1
CASTPNGGAEQFF
TGTGCCAGCACCCCGAACGGAGGCGCTGAGCAGTTCTTC
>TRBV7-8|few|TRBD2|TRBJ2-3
CASFPGGLTDTQYF
TGTGCCAGCTTCCCGGGGGGGCTGACAGATACGCAGTATTTT
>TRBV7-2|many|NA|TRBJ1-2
CASSQWGANYGYTF
TGTGCCAGCAGCCAATGGGGGGCTAACTATGGCTACACCTTC
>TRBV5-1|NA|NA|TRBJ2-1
CASSPFGMEDNEQFF
TGCGCCAGCAGCCCGTTCGGGATGGAGGACAATGAGCAGTTCTTC
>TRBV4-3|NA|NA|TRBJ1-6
CASSQGVRNSPLHF
TGCGCCAGCAGCCAGGGGGTGAGGAATTCACCCCTCCACTTT
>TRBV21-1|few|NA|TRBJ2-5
CASSNRRRTKLEETQYF
TGTGCCAGCAGCAATCGACGGAGGACCAAGTTGGAGGAGACCCAGTACTTC
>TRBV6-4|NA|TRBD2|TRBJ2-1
CASSDSFGAGAYNEQFF
TGTGCCAGCAGTGACTCCTTTGGGGCGGGGGCCTACAATGAGCAGTTCTTC
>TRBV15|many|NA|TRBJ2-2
CATSRDGLGKNTGELFF
TGTGCCACCAGCAGAGATGGGTTAGGGAAGAACACCGGGGAGCTGTTTTTT
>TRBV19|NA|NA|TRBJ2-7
CASSISGNYEQYF
TGTGCCAGTAGTATCTCAGGAAACTACGAGCAGTACTTC